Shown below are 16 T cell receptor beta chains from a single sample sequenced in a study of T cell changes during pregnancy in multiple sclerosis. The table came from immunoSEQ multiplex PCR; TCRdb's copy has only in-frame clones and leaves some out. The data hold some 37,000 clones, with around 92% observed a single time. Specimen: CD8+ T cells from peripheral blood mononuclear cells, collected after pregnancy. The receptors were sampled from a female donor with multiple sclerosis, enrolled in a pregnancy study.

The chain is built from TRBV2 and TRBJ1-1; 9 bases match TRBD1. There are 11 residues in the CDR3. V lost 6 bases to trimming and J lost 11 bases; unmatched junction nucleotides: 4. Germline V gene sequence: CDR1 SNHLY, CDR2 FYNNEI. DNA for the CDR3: TGTGCCAGCAGCGGACAGGGGTCGGCTTTCTTT. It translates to CASSGQGSAFF.

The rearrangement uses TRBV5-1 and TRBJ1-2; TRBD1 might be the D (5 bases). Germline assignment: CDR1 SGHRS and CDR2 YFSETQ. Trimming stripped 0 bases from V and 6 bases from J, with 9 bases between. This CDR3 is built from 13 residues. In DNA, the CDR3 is TGCGCCAGCAGCTTGGCAGGGTTCCATGGCTACACCTTC. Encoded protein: CASSLAGFHGYTF.

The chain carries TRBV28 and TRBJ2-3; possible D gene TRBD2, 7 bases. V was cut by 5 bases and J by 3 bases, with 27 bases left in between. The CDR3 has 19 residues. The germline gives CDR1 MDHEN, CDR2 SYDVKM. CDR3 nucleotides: TGTGCCAGCAGTCCGTTGATACACAGGGAGGGCGTGAGGACAGATACGCAGTATTTT. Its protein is CASSPLIHREGVRTDTQYF.

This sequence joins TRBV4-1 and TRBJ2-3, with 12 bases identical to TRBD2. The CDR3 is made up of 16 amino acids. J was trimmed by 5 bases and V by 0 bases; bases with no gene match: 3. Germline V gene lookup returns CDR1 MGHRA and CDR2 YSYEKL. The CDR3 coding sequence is TGCGCCAGCAGCCAAGAACTAGCGGGGGGCTTAGATACGCAGTATTTT. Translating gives CASSQELAGGLDTQYF.

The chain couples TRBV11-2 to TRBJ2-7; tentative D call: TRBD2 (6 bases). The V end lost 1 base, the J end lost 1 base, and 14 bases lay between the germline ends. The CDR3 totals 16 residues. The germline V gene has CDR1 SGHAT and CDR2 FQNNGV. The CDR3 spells CASSLGRGRESYEQYF. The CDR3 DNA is TGTGCCAGCAGCTTAGGGAGGGGTCGGGAATCCTACGAGCAGTACTTC.

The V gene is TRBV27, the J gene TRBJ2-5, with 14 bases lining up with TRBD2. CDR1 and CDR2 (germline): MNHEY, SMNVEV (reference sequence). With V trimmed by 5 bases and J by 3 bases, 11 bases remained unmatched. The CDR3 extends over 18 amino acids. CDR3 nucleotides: TGTGCCAGCAGTCCCTCCCCCGGGACTAGCGGGAGTGAAGAGACCCAGTACTTC. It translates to CASSPSPGTSGSEETQYF.

CDR3 amino acids: CATSREGGMSYEQYF. As DNA, the CDR3 is TGTGCCACCAGCAGAGAGGGGGGAATGTCCTACGAGCAGTACTTC. The chain combines TRBV15 with TRBJ2-7; a weak D match, TRBD2 (6 bases). The CDR3 runs to 15 residues. Trimming shortened V by 0 bases and J by 1 base, and 10 bases separated the two germline ends. Germline V gives CDR1 LNHNV, CDR2 YYDKDF (reference sequence).

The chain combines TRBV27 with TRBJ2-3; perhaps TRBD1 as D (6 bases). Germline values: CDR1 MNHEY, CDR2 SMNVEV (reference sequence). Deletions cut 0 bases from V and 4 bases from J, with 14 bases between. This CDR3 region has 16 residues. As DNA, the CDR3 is TGTGCCAGCAGTTTATCGACCCCCCGGACAGCAGATACGCAGTATTTT. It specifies CASSLSTPRTADTQYF.

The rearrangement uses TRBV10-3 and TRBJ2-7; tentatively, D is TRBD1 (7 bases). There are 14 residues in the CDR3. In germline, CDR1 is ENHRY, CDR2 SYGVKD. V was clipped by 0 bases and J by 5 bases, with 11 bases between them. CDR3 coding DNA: TGTGCCATCAGTGAGTCGGGCAGGGGGGACGAGCAGTACTTC. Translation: CAISESGRGDEQYF.

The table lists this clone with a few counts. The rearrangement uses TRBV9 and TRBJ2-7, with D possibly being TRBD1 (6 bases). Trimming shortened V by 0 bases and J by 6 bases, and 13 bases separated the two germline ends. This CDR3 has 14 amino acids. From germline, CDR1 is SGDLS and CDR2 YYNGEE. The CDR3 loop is CASSVGGGALEQYF. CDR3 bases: TGTGCCAGCAGCGTAGGAGGGGGAGCCCTCGAGCAGTACTTC.

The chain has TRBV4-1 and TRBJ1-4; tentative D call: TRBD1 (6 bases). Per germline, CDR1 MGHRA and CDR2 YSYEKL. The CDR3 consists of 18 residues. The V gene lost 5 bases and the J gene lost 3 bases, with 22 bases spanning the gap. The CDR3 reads CASSYSGTPASANEKLFF. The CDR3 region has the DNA TGCGCCAGCAGCTACTCCGGGACACCGGCCTCTGCTAATGAAAAACTGTTTTTT.

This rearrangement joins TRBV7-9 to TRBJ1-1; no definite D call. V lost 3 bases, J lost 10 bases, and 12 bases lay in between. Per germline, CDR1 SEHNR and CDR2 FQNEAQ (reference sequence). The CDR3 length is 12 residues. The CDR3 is CASSFLSPGAFF. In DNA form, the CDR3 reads TGTGCCAGCAGCTTCTTATCCCCCGGAGCTTTCTTT. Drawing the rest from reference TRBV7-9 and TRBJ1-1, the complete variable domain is DTGVSQNPRHKITKRGQNVTFRCDPISEHNRLYWYRQTLGQGPEFLTYFQNEAQLEKSRLLSDRFSAERPKGSFSTLEIQRTEQGDSAMYLCASSFLSPGAFFGQGTRLTVV.

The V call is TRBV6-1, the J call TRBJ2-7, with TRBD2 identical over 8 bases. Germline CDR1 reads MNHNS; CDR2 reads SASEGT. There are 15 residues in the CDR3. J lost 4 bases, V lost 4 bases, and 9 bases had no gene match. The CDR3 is CASSADGGAGYEQYF. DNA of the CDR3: TGTGCCAGCAGTGCCGACGGGGGGGCCGGGTACGAGCAGTACTTC.

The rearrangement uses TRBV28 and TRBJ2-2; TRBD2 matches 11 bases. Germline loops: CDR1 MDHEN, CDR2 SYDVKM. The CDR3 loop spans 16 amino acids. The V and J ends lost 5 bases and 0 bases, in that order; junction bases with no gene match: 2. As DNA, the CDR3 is TGTGCCAGCAGTCCGGGACTAGCGGCGAACACCGGGGAGCTGTTTTTT. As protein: CASSPGLAANTGELFF.

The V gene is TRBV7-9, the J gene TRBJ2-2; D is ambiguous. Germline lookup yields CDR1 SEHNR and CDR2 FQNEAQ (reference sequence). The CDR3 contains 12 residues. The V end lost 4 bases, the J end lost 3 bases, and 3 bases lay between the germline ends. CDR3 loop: CASSSDTGELFF. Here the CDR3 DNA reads TGTGCCAGCAGCTCCGACACCGGGGAGCTGTTTTTT.

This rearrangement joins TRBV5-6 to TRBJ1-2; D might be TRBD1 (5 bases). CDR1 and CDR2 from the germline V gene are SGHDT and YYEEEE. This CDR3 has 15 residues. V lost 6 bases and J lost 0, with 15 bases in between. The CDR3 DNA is TGTGCCAGCATGCCGGGGACGGGAGCTAACTATGGCTACACCTTC. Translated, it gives CASMPGTGANYGYTF.